Given below is one TCR beta chain in context. There is no known antigen for this receptor. No base quality information exists; no much larger clone differs at one position. Library generation was performed with PCR. Sequencing used an Illumina HiSeq 2000. TCRdb ran its own pipeline on the public reads, namely fastp trimming at Q25 and MiXCR clone calling, and kept in-frame beta chains. Each CDR3 protein appears once, grouped with its most common genes and DNA. This sample holds about 20,000 distinct CDR3 sequences; around 40% were observed only once. The biggest ten clones account for approximately 6.3% of the sample. This specimen comes from a study of tumor-infiltrating lymphocytes in oesophageal squamous cell carcinoma (dated by TCRdb to the mid-2010s). CDR1 and CDR2, looked up from the germline V gene (reference sequence), are LGHDT and YNNKEL. Relative to germline, V is 1 base shorter and J is 2 bases shorter, with 2 bases between their ends. The CDR3 spans 12 residues, from the cysteine through the phenylalanine. Of all the DNA, just the CDR3 is kept, 36 bases in frame from base 1.

Specimen: blood. The clonotype was recovered from a male donor with esophageal squamous cell carcinoma. The chain couples TRBV3-1 to TRBJ1-2, with an unclear D gene assignment. The CDR3: CASSQANYGYTF. The DNA sequence is as follows: TGTGCCAGCAGCCAAGCGAACTATGGCTACACCTTC.